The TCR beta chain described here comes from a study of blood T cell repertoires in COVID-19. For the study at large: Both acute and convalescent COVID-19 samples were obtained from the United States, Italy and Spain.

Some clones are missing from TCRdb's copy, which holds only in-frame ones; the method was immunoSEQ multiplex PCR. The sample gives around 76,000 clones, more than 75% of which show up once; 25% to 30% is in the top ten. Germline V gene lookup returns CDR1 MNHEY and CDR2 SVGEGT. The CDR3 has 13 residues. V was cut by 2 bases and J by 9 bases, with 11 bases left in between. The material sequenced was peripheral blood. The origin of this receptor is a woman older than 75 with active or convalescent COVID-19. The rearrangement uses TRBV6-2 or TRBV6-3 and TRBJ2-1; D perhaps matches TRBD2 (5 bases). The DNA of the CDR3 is TGTGCCAGCAGTTACCGGGTTGGGAGTGAGCAGTTCTTC. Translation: CASSYRVGSEQFF.